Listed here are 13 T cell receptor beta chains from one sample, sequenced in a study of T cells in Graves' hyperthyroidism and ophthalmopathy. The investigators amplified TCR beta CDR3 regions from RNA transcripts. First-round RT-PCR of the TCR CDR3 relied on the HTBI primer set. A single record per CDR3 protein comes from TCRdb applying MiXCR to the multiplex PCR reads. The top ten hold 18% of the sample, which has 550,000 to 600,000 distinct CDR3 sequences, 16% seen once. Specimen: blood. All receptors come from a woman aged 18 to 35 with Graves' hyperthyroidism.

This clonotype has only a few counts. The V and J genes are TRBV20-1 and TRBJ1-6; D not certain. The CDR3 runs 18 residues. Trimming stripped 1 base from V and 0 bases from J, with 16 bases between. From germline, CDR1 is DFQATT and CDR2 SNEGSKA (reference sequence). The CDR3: CSARVPWTESSYNSPLHF. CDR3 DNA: TGCAGTGCTAGAGTCCCCTGGACGGAGAGCTCCTATAATTCACCCCTCCACTTT.

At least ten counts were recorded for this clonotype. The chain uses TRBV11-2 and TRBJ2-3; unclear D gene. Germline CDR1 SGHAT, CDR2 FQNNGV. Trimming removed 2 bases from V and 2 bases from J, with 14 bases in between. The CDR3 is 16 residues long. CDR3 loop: CASSLRLLTSTDTQYF. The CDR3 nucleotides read TGTGCCAGCAGCTTAAGACTCCTTACCTCCACAGATACGCAGTATTTT.

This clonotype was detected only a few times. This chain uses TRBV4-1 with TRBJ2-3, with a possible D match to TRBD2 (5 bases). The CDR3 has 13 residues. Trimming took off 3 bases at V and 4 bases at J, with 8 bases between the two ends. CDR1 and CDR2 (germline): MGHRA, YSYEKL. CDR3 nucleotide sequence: TGCGCCAGCAGCCACGTGAGGGCAGATACGCAGTATTTT. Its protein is CASSHVRADTQYF.

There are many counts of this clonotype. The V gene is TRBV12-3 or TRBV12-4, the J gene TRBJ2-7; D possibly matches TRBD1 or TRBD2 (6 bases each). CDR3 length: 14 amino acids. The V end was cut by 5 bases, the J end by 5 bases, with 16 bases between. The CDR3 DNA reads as TGTGCCAGCAGTCGGGGGAACAGGGCCAACGAGCAGTACTTC. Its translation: CASSRGNRANEQYF.

The CDR3 protein is CATSDWGLETQYF. The CDR3 region has the DNA TGTGCCACCAGTGATTGGGGGTTGGAGACCCAGTACTTC. This rearrangement joins TRBV24-1 to TRBJ2-5; D assignment may be TRBD1 or TRBD2 (5 bases each). CDR1 is KGHDR, CDR2 SFDVKD, per germline. There are 13 residues in the CDR3. V lost 2 bases to trimming and J lost 5 bases, with 8 bases between them.

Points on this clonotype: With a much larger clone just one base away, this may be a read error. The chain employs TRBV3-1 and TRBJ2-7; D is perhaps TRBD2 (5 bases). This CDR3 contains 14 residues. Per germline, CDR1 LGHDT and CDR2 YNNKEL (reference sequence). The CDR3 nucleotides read TGTGCCAGCAGCTCTACCGACGGAGGCTACAAGCAGTACTTC. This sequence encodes CASSSTDGGYKQYF.

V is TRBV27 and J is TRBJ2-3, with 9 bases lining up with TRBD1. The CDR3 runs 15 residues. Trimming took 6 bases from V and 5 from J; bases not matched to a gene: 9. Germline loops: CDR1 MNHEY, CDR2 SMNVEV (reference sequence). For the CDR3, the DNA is TGTGCCAGCAGAGACCGGGACAGGGCAGTAGATACGCAGTATTTT. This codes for CASRDRDRAVDTQYF.

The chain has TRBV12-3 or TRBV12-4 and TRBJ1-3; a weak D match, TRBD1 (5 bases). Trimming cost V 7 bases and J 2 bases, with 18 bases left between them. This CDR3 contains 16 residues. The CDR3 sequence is CASTLPGGTPGNTIYF. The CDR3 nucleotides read TGTGCCAGCACCCTCCCGGGGGGGACTCCTGGAAACACCATATATTTT.

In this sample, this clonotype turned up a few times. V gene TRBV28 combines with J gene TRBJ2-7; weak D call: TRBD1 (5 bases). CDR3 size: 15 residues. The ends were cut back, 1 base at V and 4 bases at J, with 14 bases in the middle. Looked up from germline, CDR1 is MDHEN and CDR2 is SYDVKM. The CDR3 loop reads CASSLLSRVSYEQYF. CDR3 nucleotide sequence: TGTGCCAGCAGTTTATTATCCAGGGTTTCATACGAGCAGTACTTC.

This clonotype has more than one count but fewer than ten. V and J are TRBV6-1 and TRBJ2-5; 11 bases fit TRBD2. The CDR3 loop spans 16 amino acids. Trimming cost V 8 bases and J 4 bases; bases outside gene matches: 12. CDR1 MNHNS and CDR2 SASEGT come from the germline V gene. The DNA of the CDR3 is TGTGCCAGCCCTCCCGGGACTAGCGGAGACTTAGAGACCCAGTACTTC. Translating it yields CASPPGTSGDLETQYF.

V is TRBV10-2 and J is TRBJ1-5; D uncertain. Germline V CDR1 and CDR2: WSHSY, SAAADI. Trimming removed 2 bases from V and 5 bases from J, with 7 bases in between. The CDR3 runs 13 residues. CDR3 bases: TGCGCCAGCAGTGAGAACATGGATCAGCCCCAGCATTTT. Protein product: CASSENMDQPQHF.

The chain's CDR3 is CASRELAEGTGELFF. The CDR3 coding sequence is TGTGCCAGCAGAGAACTAGCGGAGGGCACCGGGGAGCTGTTTTTT. The chain uses TRBV7-9 and TRBJ2-2; TRBD2 agrees at 8 bases. CDR3 length equals 15 residues. V was clipped by 6 bases and J by 4 bases; unmatched bases: 7. Germline CDR1 reads SEHNR; CDR2 reads FQNEAQ (reference sequence).

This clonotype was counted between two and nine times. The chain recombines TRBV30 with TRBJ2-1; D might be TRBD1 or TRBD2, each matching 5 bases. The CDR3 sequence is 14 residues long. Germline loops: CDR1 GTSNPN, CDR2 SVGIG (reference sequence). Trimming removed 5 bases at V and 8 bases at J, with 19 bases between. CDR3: CAWLGTDGYDEQFF. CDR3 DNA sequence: TGTGCCTGGCTGGGGACGGACGGTTACGATGAGCAGTTCTTC.